This paragraph reports one T cell receptor beta chain. The culture paired around 200,000 irradiated violet-dye-labeled stimulators with around 200,000 CFSE-labeled responders. Some clones are missing from TCRdb's copy, which holds only in-frame ones; the method was immunoSEQ multiplex PCR. The sample carries roughly 8,500 clones, roughly 30% recorded once. The sample belongs to a study of graft-versus-host responses after intestinal transplantation. J lost 8 bases, V lost 8 bases, and 6 bases had no gene match. Germline CDR1 reads KGHSH; CDR2 reads LQKENI. This CDR3 comprises 14 residues. This TCR derives from a human patient who was an organ donor for intestinal transplantation. The rearrangement uses TRBV18 and TRBJ2-1; 13 bases are shared with TRBD2. The source material was alloreactive CD8+ T cells from a mixed lymphocyte reaction culture, sampled before transplantation. Subset denoted: CFSE-low proliferating T cells sorted from roughly six-day pre-transplant mixed lymphocyte reaction (GvH or HvG direction). Written as DNA, the CDR3 is TGTGCCAGCCGGACTAGCGGGAGCAAAGATGAGCAGTTCTTC. As protein: CASRTSGSKDEQFF.